Presented here are 15 T cell receptor beta chains from one specimen sequenced in a study of persistence of HIV-infected CD4 T cells. Antigens of these TCRs are unknown. The immunoSEQ assay was version 4, run in survey mode. Profiled with immunoSEQ multiplex PCR; TCRdb holds only in-frame clones, not every one. Among 45,000 or so clones listed, approximately 90% were seen once. This nonspecific control used anti-CD3/anti-CD28 bead stimulation of CD4+ T cells. Sorting selected CD4+ T cells upregulating both CD40 ligand and CD69. The starting material was CD4+ T cells sorted from PBMCs after approximately 19-hour stimulation, obtained from a patient who received antiretroviral therapy. These receptors were collected from an adult woman with HIV who was CMV-seropositive.

This chain links TRBV6-1 with TRBJ2-7; 8 positions agree with TRBD1. V trimming: 2 bases; J trimming: 3 bases; junction bases outside the gene matches: 6. The CDR3 has 15 amino acids. The V gene's germline CDR1 is MNHNS and CDR2 SASEGT. As DNA, the CDR3 is TGTGCCAGCAGTGAACTGTCAGGACAGGGCTACGAGCAGTACTTC. This sequence encodes CASSELSGQGYEQYF.

The chain couples TRBV5-4 to TRBJ2-1; 8 bases are a match to TRBD1. The CDR3 contains 14 residues. Germline loops: CDR1 SGHNT, CDR2 YYREEE (reference sequence). V shed 4 bases, J shed 5 bases, and the junction held 5 bases outside the gene matches. CDR3 sequence reads: CASSRGQVHNEQFF. The CDR3 DNA reads as TGTGCCAGCAGCCGGGGACAGGTCCACAATGAGCAGTTCTTC.

The chain employs TRBV5-5 and TRBJ2-2; TRBD1 is a possible D gene (5 bases). V shed 0 bases and J shed 1 base, with 7 bases lying between them. This CDR3 contains 15 residues. In germline, CDR1 is SGHKS, CDR2 YYEKEE (reference sequence). The CDR3 is CASSLVGQNTGELFF. CDR3 in DNA: TGTGCCAGCAGCTTGGTAGGACAGAACACCGGGGAGCTGTTTTTT.

The chain employs TRBV25-1 and TRBJ1-2, with D maybe TRBD1 (6 bases). The length of the CDR3 is 15 residues. V was shortened by 5 bases and J by 4 bases, with 17 bases between the two germline ends. Germline V gene data show CDR1 as MGHDK and CDR2 as SYGVNS. The CDR3 protein is CASSLNGQPRYGYTF. The CDR3 DNA reads TGTGCCAGCAGTCTCAATGGACAGCCACGCTATGGCTACACCTTC.

The chain has TRBV5-1 and TRBJ2-3, with TRBD1 matching over 8 bases. The trim removed 0 bases at V and 4 bases at J, leaving 1 base unmatched. The CDR3 sequence is 14 residues long. CDR1 is SGHRS, CDR2 YFSETQ, per germline. DNA for the CDR3: TGCGCCAGCAGCTTGGTACAGGGGGCAGATACGCAGTATTTT. Translating gives CASSLVQGADTQYF.

The CDR3 spells CASSPNNENIQYF. The DNA of the CDR3 is TGTGCCAGCAGCCCTAACAATGAAAACATTCAGTACTTC. The gene calls are TRBV13 and TRBJ2-4; D is ambiguous. The CDR3 is made up of 13 amino acids. Germline CDR1 and CDR2: PRHDT and FYEKMQ (reference sequence). The ends were cut back, 5 bases at V and 5 bases at J, with 10 bases in the middle.

The chain couples TRBV11-2 to TRBJ1-3; D remains ambiguous. Trimming cost V 4 bases and J 4 bases, with 11 bases left between them. The CDR3 runs to 14 residues. Germline V gene data show CDR1 as SGHAT and CDR2 as FQNNGV. The CDR3 region is CASSSPRSGNTIYF. The CDR3 DNA reads as TGTGCCAGCAGCTCCCCCCGATCGGGAAACACCATATATTTT.

The V call is TRBV5-1, the J call TRBJ2-7; D not certain. The germline CDR1 and CDR2 sequences are SGHRS and YFSETQ. V was pared by 2 bases and J by 5 bases, with 8 bases between. The CDR3 spans 12 residues. The CDR3 bases are TGCGCCAGCAGCTTAGACGCCCACGAGCAGTACTTC. It translates to CASSLDAHEQYF.

The chain combines TRBV5-1 with TRBJ1-5; tentative D call: TRBD1 (5 bases). The CDR3 totals 14 residues. V was shortened by 1 base and J by 2 bases, with 7 bases between the two germline ends. The germline V gene encodes CDR1 SGHRS and CDR2 YFSETQ. DNA for the CDR3: TGCGCCAGCAGCTTGTCGGGGCGCAATCAGCCCCAGCATTTT. Translation: CASSLSGRNQPQHF.

CDR3 sequence (DNA): TGTGCCAGCAGTCGTCAGAAATCCTACGAGCAGTACTTC. Translating gives CASSRQKSYEQYF. The rearrangement uses TRBV27 and TRBJ2-7; no clear D. CDR1 MNHEY and CDR2 SMNVEV come from the germline V gene (reference sequence). This CDR3 has 13 amino acids. The V end lost 5 bases, the J end lost 1 base, and 9 bases lay between the germline ends.

The chain links TRBV2 to TRBJ2-7; 11 nucleotides line up with TRBD2. The germline gives CDR1 SNHLY, CDR2 FYNNEI. This CDR3 spans 13 amino acids. V dropped 5 bases and J dropped 4; count of bases not matched to a gene: 1. The CDR3 spells CASSPSGRYEQYF. CDR3 sequence (DNA): TGTGCCAGCAGTCCTAGCGGGAGGTACGAGCAGTACTTC. The full variable domain, completed using reference TRBV2 and TRBJ2-7, is EPEVTQTPSHQVTQMGQEVILRCVPISNHLYFYWYRQILGQKVEFLVSFYNNEISEKSEIFDDQFSVERPDGSNFTLKIRSTKLEDSAMYFCASSPSGRYEQYFGPGTRLTVT.

This clone has a single count. This chain links TRBV19 with TRBJ2-7, with 13 bases aligning to TRBD2. V shed 1 base and J 6 bases; nucleotides not matched to a gene: 15. Per germline, CDR1 LNHDA and CDR2 SQIVND (reference sequence). This CDR3 spans 19 amino acids. The CDR3 region is CASSIVGYRTSGSPPEQYF. CDR3 nucleotides: TGTGCCAGTAGTATAGTAGGTTATCGGACTAGCGGGAGCCCACCCGAGCAGTACTTC.

The rearrangement joins TRBV14 to TRBJ1-5; D might be TRBD1 (5 bases). The CDR3 has 13 residues. Germline CDR1 and CDR2: SGHDN and FVKESK. V dropped 2 bases and J dropped 4 bases, with 6 bases sitting between them. In nucleotides, the CDR3 is TGTGCCAGCAGCCAACAGGGAAATCAGCCCCAGCATTTT. It translates to CASSQQGNQPQHF. The whole variable domain, remainder taken from reference TRBV14 and TRBJ1-5, is EAGVTQFPSHSVIEKGQTVTLRCDPISGHDNLYWYRRVMGKEIKFLLHFVKESKQDESGMPNNRFLAERTGGTYSTLKVQPAELEDSGVYFCASSQQGNQPQHFGDGTRLSIL.

The rearrangement uses TRBV5-6 and TRBJ1-2; D gene ambiguous. Trimming removed 0 bases from V and 3 bases from J, with 9 bases in between. CDR3 length: 14 residues. The germline V gene encodes CDR1 SGHDT and CDR2 YYEEEE. In DNA form, the CDR3 reads TGTGCCAGCAGCTTGGATCCGACCTACTATGGCTACACCTTC. Encoded protein: CASSLDPTYYGYTF. Filled out from reference TRBV5-6 and TRBJ1-2, the complete variable domain reads DAGVTQSPTHLIKTRGQQVTLRCSPKSGHDTVSWYQQALGQGPQFIFQYYEEEERQRGNFPDRFSGHQFPNYSSELNVNALLLGDSALYLCASSLDPTYYGYTFGSGTRLTVV.

The chain uses TRBV6-5 and TRBJ2-1, with 9 bases fitting TRBD1. The V and J ends lost 5 bases and 5 bases, in that order; junction bases with no gene match: 7. The germline V gene has CDR1 MNHEY and CDR2 SVGAGI. The CDR3 has 15 amino acids. As DNA, the CDR3 is TGTGCCAGCAGTCTCCGGGACAGGGCTAACAATGAGCAGTTCTTC. It specifies CASSLRDRANNEQFF.